A selection of T cell receptor beta chains follows, all from one sample in a study of radiation and T cells in renal cell carcinoma. TCRdb keeps only in-frame clones here, not all; method: immunoSEQ multiplex PCR. The sample holds approximately 92,000 clones; approximately 86% are singletons and the top ten take just under 9.5%. The sequencing used blood, collected from a patient whose treatment included radiotherapy and nephrectomy. These receptors were collected from a man aged 50-59 years with renal cell carcinoma. Both conserved end residues are part of each CDR3. A D gene is named only where the DNA matches it firmly. Rows give clone size only sometimes, using once, few, many, or a class for an expanded clone.

V gene	clone size	J gene	D gene	CDR3 protein	CDR3 DNA
TRBV30	few	TRBJ1-2	.	CAWSLGLHEGITF	TGTGCCTGGAGCTTGGGACTACATGAGGGGATCACCTTC
TRBV6-6	.	TRBJ1-2	.	CASSYPGGGWDGYTF	TGTGCCAGCAGTTACCCCGGGGGGGGTTGGGACGGCTACACCTTC
TRBV7-2	once	TRBJ2-6	TRBD1	CASSWAGTASSGANVLTF	TGTGCCAGCAGTTGGGCCGGGACAGCATCCTCTGGGGCCAACGTCCTGACTTTC
TRBV7-3	.	TRBJ2-1	TRBD2	CASSPTVRGGWNEQFF	TGTGCCAGCAGCCCCACCGTGCGGGGGGGCTGGAATGAGCAGTTCTTC
TRBV4-3	once	TRBJ2-3	.	CASSQDLRTDTQYF	TGCGCCAGCAGCCAAGACCTGCGCACAGATACGCAGTATTTT
TRBV5-1	.	TRBJ2-1	TRBD2	CASRSGSSGEQFF	TGCGCCAGCAGGAGCGGGAGTTCAGGTGAGCAGTTCTTC
TRBV19	.	TRBJ1-1	.	CASSIAVVTEAFF	TGTGCCAGTAGTATAGCCGTTGTCACTGAAGCTTTCTTT
TRBV30	.	TRBJ2-3	.	CAGLRGSGATDTQYF	TGTGCCGGTCTAAGAGGTAGCGGCGCCACAGATACGCAGTATTTT
TRBV27	.	TRBJ2-7	.	CASSLGGEQYF	TGTGCCAGCAGCCTGGGGGGTGAGCAGTACTTC
TRBV7-6	.	TRBJ2-7	TRBD2	CASSSIPPSGLNYEQYF	TGTGCCAGCAGCTCGATTCCCCCTAGCGGACTGAACTACGAGCAGTACTTC
TRBV19	.	TRBJ1-4	.	CASIPRQTNEKLFF	TGTGCCAGTATCCCGCGACAGACTAATGAAAAACTGTTTTTT
TRBV6-5	.	TRBJ2-1	TRBD2	CASTSGRPVYEQFF	TGTGCCAGTACTAGCGGGAGGCCCGTCTATGAGCAGTTCTTC
TRBV5-1	once	TRBJ1-5	.	CASSQTGHQPQHF	TGCGCCAGCAGTCAAACAGGGCATCAGCCCCAGCATTTT
TRBV30	.	TRBJ1-5	.	CAWSSIGNQPQHF	TGTGCCTGGAGTTCGATAGGCAATCAGCCCCAGCATTTT
TRBV7-7	.	TRBJ2-5	TRBD2	CASSPSRGGSETQYF	TGTGCTAGCAGCCCCTCAAGGGGCGGGAGTGAGACCCAGTACTTC
TRBV6-1	.	TRBJ1-5	.	CASSVSFNQPQHF	TGTGCCAGCAGTGTCAGTTTCAATCAGCCCCAGCATTTT
TRBV5-1	.	TRBJ1-3	.	CASSLAGTVSGNTIYF	TGCGCCAGCAGCTTGGCCGGGACGGTCTCTGGAAACACCATATATTTT
TRBV7-9	.	TRBJ2-2	.	CASSLVVNVGTGELFF	TGTGCCAGCAGCTTAGTAGTCAACGTGGGCACCGGGGAGCTGTTTTTT
TRBV10-3	.	TRBJ2-2	.	CAIMGLTGELFF	TGTGCCATCATGGGGCTCACCGGGGAGCTGTTTTTT
TRBV21-1	.	TRBJ1-6	.	CASSKAGSISSYNSPLHF	TGTGCCAGCAGCAAAGCGGGCAGTATAAGCTCCTATAATTCACCCCTCCACTTT
TRBV6-6	.	TRBJ1-2	.	CASGRGIYGYTF	TGTGCCAGCGGGCGCGGGATCTATGGCTACACCTTC
TRBV13	.	TRBJ2-4	.	CASSNDRSPTPEAKNIQYF	TGTGCCAGCAGTAATGACAGGAGCCCAACGCCTGAAGCCAAAAACATTCAGTACTTC
TRBV5-5	.	TRBJ2-5	.	CASTRRETQYF	TGTGCCAGCACCCGGCGGGAGACCCAGTACTTC
TRBV4-3	.	TRBJ2-7	.	CASSPREHTAYEQYF	TGCGCCAGCAGCCCACGGGAGCATACGGCCTACGAGCAGTACTTC
TRBV7-9	.	TRBJ2-5	.	CASSLGVDTPTQYF	TGTGCCAGCAGCTTAGGAGTAGACACCCCCACCCAGTACTTC
TRBV29-1	.	TRBJ2-1	.	CSVGVLADSYNEQFF	TGCAGCGTTGGGGTGCTAGCTGATTCCTACAATGAGCAGTTCTTC
TRBV5-1	.	TRBJ1-5	.	CASSTLPQGFPSNQPQHF	TGCGCCAGCAGCACCCTCCCTCAGGGGTTCCCAAGCAATCAGCCCCAGCATTTT
TRBV5-4	.	TRBJ2-1	.	CASSLPGSRYNEQFF	TGTGCCAGCAGCTTGCCCGGGAGCCGGTACAATGAGCAGTTCTTC
TRBV6-4	.	TRBJ1-2	.	CASSDSSGKGSYTF	TGTGCCAGCAGTGACTCTTCAGGGAAAGGTTCTTACACCTTC
TRBV4-1	.	TRBJ2-1	.	CASHSSGTTSYNEQFF	TGCGCCAGCCATTCCTCCGGGACCACCTCCTACAATGAGCAGTTCTTC
TRBV7-2	.	TRBJ1-3	.	CASNLSKGSGNTIYF	TGTGCCAGCAACCTATCGAAAGGGTCTGGAAACACCATATATTTT
TRBV10-3	.	TRBJ2-1	TRBD1	CAISWGTGSYNEQFF	TGTGCCATCAGTTGGGGGACAGGGAGCTACAATGAGCAGTTCTTC
TRBV10-3	.	TRBJ2-2	.	CAISETQDTGELFF	TGTGCCATCAGTGAGACCCAGGACACCGGGGAGCTGTTTTTT
TRBV25-1	once	TRBJ1-2	.	CASSELEYGTYTF	TGTGCCAGCAGTGAATTGGAATACGGGACCTACACCTTC
TRBV19	.	TRBJ2-2	TRBD1	CATEPGQGYTGELFF	TGTGCCACCGAACCGGGACAGGGGTATACCGGGGAGCTGTTTTTT
TRBV14	.	TRBJ2-1	.	CASSQSRGGIEQFF	TGTGCCAGCAGCCAATCCAGAGGGGGTATTGAGCAGTTCTTC
TRBV19	.	TRBJ2-3	.	CASSPGLGTDTQYF	TGTGCCAGTAGTCCCGGATTAGGCACAGATACGCAGTATTTT
TRBV28	.	TRBJ2-3	.	CASSLQADTQYF	TGTGCCAGCAGTTTACAAGCGGATACGCAGTATTTT
TRBV5-6	.	TRBJ2-1	.	CASRRRAYNEQFF	TGTGCCAGCAGGAGGCGGGCATACAATGAGCAGTTCTTC
TRBV7-2	.	TRBJ2-7	.	CASSFDRTPSYEQYF	TGTGCCAGCAGCTTCGACAGGACCCCCTCCTACGAGCAGTACTTC
TRBV9	.	TRBJ2-7	TRBD2	CASSVDLAGSYEQYF	TGTGCCAGCAGCGTAGATTTAGCGGGGTCCTACGAGCAGTACTTC
TRBV9	.	TRBJ1-1	.	CASSPIGGNEAFF	TGTGCCAGCAGCCCTATCGGGGGTAATGAAGCTTTCTTT
TRBV27	.	TRBJ2-3	.	CASSETAPSEDTQYF	TGTGCCAGCAGTGAAACCGCCCCTTCAGAGGATACGCAGTATTTT
TRBV19	few	TRBJ2-7	.	CASSGGAKGTYEQYF	TGTGCCAGTAGTGGCGGGGCGAAAGGGACCTACGAGCAGTACTTC
TRBV19	once	TRBJ1-6	TRBD1	CASTRQGNSPLHF	TGTGCCAGTACCAGACAGGGGAATTCACCCCTCCACTTT
TRBV7-2	.	TRBJ2-5	TRBD2	CASSPVWLAGQETQYF	TGTGCCAGCAGCCCCGTCTGGTTAGCGGGGCAAGAGACCCAGTACTTC
TRBV27	.	TRBJ1-1	.	CASSLLGGEGTEAFF	TGTGCCAGCAGTTTGTTAGGGGGGGAGGGGACTGAAGCTTTCTTT